Following are 19 T cell receptor beta chains from one sample sequenced in a study of T cells after yellow fever vaccination (dated by TCRdb to 2018 to 2020). Library prep was done by 5' RACE. This sample was sequenced with an Illumina NovaSeq 6000. TCRdb reprocessed the public reads (quality trimming at Q25 with fastp, clone calling with MiXCR) and kept in-frame beta chains. Entries that share a CDR3 protein sequence are merged under the most common genes and DNA. The sample data list fewer than 350,000 distinct CDR3 sequences, and 3.6% of these were observed just once. The top ten hold 23% of the sample. Sample treatment or condition, as interpreted from the label and publication: live attenuated yellow fever vaccine strain. The sample consisted of PBMCs, taken on the day of the yellow fever booster vaccination. Receptor source: a young man who received the YFV17D yellow fever vaccine.

Many counts were recorded for this clonotype. CDR3 sequence: CASSLTSGGPWETQYF. The DNA for the CDR3 is TGCGCCAGCAGCTTGACTAGCGGGGGTCCGTGGGAGACCCAGTACTTC. The J gene is TRBJ2-5, the V gene TRBV5-1; 11 nucleotides agree with TRBD2. J lost 5 bases, V lost 1 base, and 7 bases had no gene match. Germline V gene sequence: CDR1 SGHRS, CDR2 YFSETQ. The length of the CDR3 is 16 residues.

This chain joins TRBV11-3 and TRBJ2-3; 7 bases agree with TRBD2. In germline, CDR1 is SGHNT, CDR2 YENEEA. The junction had 16 bases not matched to a gene; V was cut back by 0 bases and J by 4 bases. The CDR3 spans 19 residues. CDR3 DNA: TGTGCCAGCAGCTTAGATCGGGCCCCCGGTGGGGGGGACCCAGATACGCAGTATTTT. Translating gives CASSLDRAPGGGDPDTQYF.

This chain links TRBV25-1 with TRBJ1-1; D gene unclear. Trimming shortened V by 3 bases and J by 1 base, and 9 bases separated the two germline ends. Germline V gene data show CDR1 as MGHDK and CDR2 as SYGVNS. The CDR3 is 14 amino acids. This chain's CDR3 is CASSDRQSNTEAFF. The CDR3 DNA sequence: TGTGCCAGCAGTGACAGGCAGTCGAACACTGAAGCTTTCTTT.

This clonotype was observed at least ten times. The chain has TRBV7-2 and TRBJ2-3, with 10 positions matching TRBD2. The CDR3 consists of 15 residues. CDR1 is SGHTA, CDR2 FQGNSA, per germline. V trimming: 5 bases; J trimming: 6 bases; junction bases outside the gene matches: 8. The CDR3 reads CASSARSGGRDTQYF. The CDR3 coding sequence is TGTGCCAGCAGCGCCCGTAGCGGGGGGAGGGATACGCAGTATTTT.

This clonotype showed up many times. The chain recombines TRBV6-1 with TRBJ2-7; 8 positions match TRBD1. With V trimmed by 4 bases and J by 4 bases, 9 bases remained unmatched. Germline-derived CDR1 and CDR2 are MNHNS and SASEGT. CDR3 length: 15 amino acids. In nucleotides, the CDR3 is TGTGCCAGCAGTGGCTCAGGGACAGGCGTATACGAGCAGTACTTC. Protein: CASSGSGTGVYEQYF.

At least ten counts were recorded for this clonotype. The chain has TRBV5-6 and TRBJ1-1; 10 nucleotides match TRBD1. Germline assignment: CDR1 SGHDT and CDR2 YYEEEE. The CDR3 length is 14 residues. V was pared by 3 bases and J by 6 bases, with 5 bases of the junction left unmatched. CDR3 in amino acids: CASSYDRGLAEAFF. CDR3 DNA: TGTGCCAGCAGCTATGACAGGGGGCTAGCTGAAGCTTTCTTT.

This clonotype has just a few counts. The CDR3 loop is CASSNPGQTPYEQYF. The CDR3 DNA reads as TGTGCCAGCAGCAATCCGGGACAGACTCCCTACGAGCAGTACTTC. The V and J genes are TRBV5-5 and TRBJ2-7, with TRBD1 identical over 7 bases. Germline CDR1 reads SGHKS; CDR2 reads YYEKEE (reference sequence). The CDR3 extends over 15 amino acids. Losses at the gene ends were 4 bases for V and 2 bases for J; bases not matched to a gene: 9.

The chain links TRBV4-1 to TRBJ1-1; perhaps TRBD1 as D (5 bases). This CDR3 has 13 amino acids. The V end lost 2 bases, the J end lost 9 bases, and 13 bases lay between the germline ends. Per germline, CDR1 MGHRA and CDR2 YSYEKL. The CDR3 DNA reads TGCGCCAGCAGCCAAAGAGGGGAGGTGAAAGCTTTCTTT. Encoded protein: CASSQRGEVKAFF.

The rearrangement joins TRBV2 to TRBJ2-7; D is unresolved. Germline CDR1 is SNHLY and CDR2 is FYNNEI. There are 13 residues in the CDR3. Trimming cost V 4 bases and J 3 bases, with 10 bases left between them. The CDR3 protein is CASSGPFGYEQYV. The CDR3 bases are TGTGCCAGCAGTGGGCCTTTTGGCTACGAGCAGTACGTC.

The table lists this clonotype with many counts. This may arise from a read error, as a much more abundant clone is one base away. The genes are TRBV5-1 and TRBJ2-7; no clear D. Germline V gives CDR1 SGHRS, CDR2 YFSETQ. V was clipped by 0 bases and J by 3 bases, with 4 bases between them. The CDR3 is made up of 12 amino acids. For the CDR3, the DNA is TGCGCCAGCAGCTTGGAACGCTACGAGCAGTACTTC. It codes for CASSLERYEQYF.

This clonotype was counted only a few times. V is TRBV12-3 or TRBV12-4 and J is TRBJ1-1; TRBD1 matches at 7 bases. The CDR3 runs to 17 residues. With 6 bases clipped from V and 4 bases from J, the junction kept 17 bases outside the gene matches. CDR3 sequence: CASRNDHLGGGGTEAFF. The CDR3 DNA follows: TGTGCCAGCAGGAATGATCATTTAGGGGGCGGCGGCACTGAAGCTTTCTTT.

This clonotype was picked up many times. The chain uses TRBV4-3 and TRBJ2-2; D is ambiguous. The CDR3 covers 16 residues. Germline CDR1 and CDR2: LGHNA and YSLEER. V lost 0 bases to trimming and J lost 5 bases, with 13 bases between them. The CDR3 protein is CASSQDRPPVTGELFF. The CDR3 nucleotides are TGCGCCAGCAGCCAAGACCGACCGCCCGTAACCGGGGAGCTGTTTTTT.

This clonotype was detected a few times. This chain joins TRBV30 and TRBJ2-1; 13 nucleotides align to TRBD2. The CDR3 is made up of 14 amino acids. The trim removed 5 bases at V and 8 bases at J, leaving 6 bases unmatched. The germline V gene has CDR1 GTSNPN and CDR2 SVGIG (reference sequence). CDR3 bases: TGTGCCTGGGGGACTAGCGGGACGGACCATGAGCAGTTCTTC. Residues: CAWGTSGTDHEQFF.

This clonotype was seen only a few times. The V and J genes are TRBV14 and TRBJ1-2; 7 nucleotides agree with TRBD1. Trimming cost V 4 bases and J 1 base; bases outside gene matches: 15. Germline CDR1 and CDR2: SGHDN and FVKESK. The CDR3 consists of 18 residues. CDR3 in DNA: TGTGCCAGCAGCCGGGCCGTGAACGGGACAGCTTTTAACTATGGCTACACCTTC. Protein product: CASSRAVNGTAFNYGYTF.

V is TRBV5-1 and J is TRBJ2-3, with TRBD2 matching over 11 bases. CDR1 SGHRS and CDR2 YFSETQ come from the germline V gene. CDR3 size: 15 residues. The trim removed 6 bases at V and 6 bases at J, leaving 9 bases unmatched. The CDR3 bases are TGCGCCAGCACCCCTAGCGGGGGGCGCCAGGATACGCAGTATTTT. It yields the protein CASTPSGGRQDTQYF.

This clonotype was found many times. The chain is built from TRBV5-1 and TRBJ2-2; unclear D gene. This CDR3 comprises 16 residues. V was shortened by 0 bases and J by 1 base, with 10 bases between the two germline ends. In germline, CDR1 is SGHRS, CDR2 YFSETQ. CDR3 coding DNA: TGCGCCAGCAGCTTGGATTTTGCAGGGAACACCGGGGAGCTGTTTTTT. This sequence encodes CASSLDFAGNTGELFF.

This clonotype showed up many times. V is TRBV4-3 and J is TRBJ2-7; D ambiguous. V gave up 8 bases and J gave up 5 bases, with 10 bases separating them. Looked up from germline, CDR1 is LGHNA and CDR2 is YSLEER. The CDR3 is made up of 11 amino acids. CDR3: CASGQRNEQYF. As DNA, the CDR3 is TGCGCCAGCGGTCAGCGCAACGAGCAGTACTTC.

The DNA of the CDR3 is TGTGCCAGCAGCTTATCATCAAGAGCTAGCGGGGGCACAGATACGCAGTATTTT. Its translation is CASSLSSRASGGTDTQYF. This chain joins TRBV7-2 and TRBJ2-3; 9 nucleotides match TRBD2. The germline gives CDR1 SGHTA, CDR2 FQGNSA. After removal of 2 bases from V and 1 base from J, the junction contained 10 bases not matched to a gene. CDR3 length: 18 residues. Full variable domain (remainder filled in from reference TRBV7-2 and TRBJ2-3): GAGVSQSPSNKVTEKGKDVELRCDPISGHTALYWYRQSLGQGLEFLIYFQGNSAPDKSGLPSDRFSAERTGGSVSTLTIQRTQQEDSAVYLCASSLSSRASGGTDTQYFGPGTRLTVL.

This clonotype appeared many times. This chain connects TRBV10-3 to TRBJ1-2; 7 positions agree with TRBD1. The CDR3 spans 13 residues. CDR1 is ENHRY, CDR2 SYGVKD, per germline. Trimming cost V 6 bases and J 10 bases; bases outside gene matches: 11. CDR3 sequence (DNA): TGTGCCATCAGCGGCGGGGACAGAGGGGCCTACACCTTC. Translating it yields CAISGGDRGAYTF.